This entry describes one TCR beta chain. Other DNA sequences in this specimen translate into the identical CDR3. The CDR3 sequence is 14 residues long. The germline gives CDR1 SGHTA, CDR2 FQGNSA. V lost 1 base and J 7 bases, leaving 8 bases between the germline ends. This sample is drawn from a study of blood T cell repertoires in COVID-19. Across the whole study: From T cells, B-cell-depleted T cells, or PBMCs came the material, which was cDNA or gDNA.

Enrolment of Seattle patients took place during active infection, and they were followed longitudinally. Some clones are missing from TCRdb's copy, which holds only in-frame ones; the method was immunoSEQ multiplex PCR. The table shows about 270,000 clones, with roughly 86% occurring only once. Sequencing used peripheral blood. The gene calls are TRBV7-2 and TRBJ1-6; maybe TRBD1 (5 bases). This TCR was recovered from a woman aged 80 or over with COVID-19, enrolled during active disease. The CDR3 reads CASSLGQLNSPLHF. Written as DNA, the CDR3 is TGTGCCAGCAGCTTAGGACAGCTAAATTCACCCCTCCACTTT.